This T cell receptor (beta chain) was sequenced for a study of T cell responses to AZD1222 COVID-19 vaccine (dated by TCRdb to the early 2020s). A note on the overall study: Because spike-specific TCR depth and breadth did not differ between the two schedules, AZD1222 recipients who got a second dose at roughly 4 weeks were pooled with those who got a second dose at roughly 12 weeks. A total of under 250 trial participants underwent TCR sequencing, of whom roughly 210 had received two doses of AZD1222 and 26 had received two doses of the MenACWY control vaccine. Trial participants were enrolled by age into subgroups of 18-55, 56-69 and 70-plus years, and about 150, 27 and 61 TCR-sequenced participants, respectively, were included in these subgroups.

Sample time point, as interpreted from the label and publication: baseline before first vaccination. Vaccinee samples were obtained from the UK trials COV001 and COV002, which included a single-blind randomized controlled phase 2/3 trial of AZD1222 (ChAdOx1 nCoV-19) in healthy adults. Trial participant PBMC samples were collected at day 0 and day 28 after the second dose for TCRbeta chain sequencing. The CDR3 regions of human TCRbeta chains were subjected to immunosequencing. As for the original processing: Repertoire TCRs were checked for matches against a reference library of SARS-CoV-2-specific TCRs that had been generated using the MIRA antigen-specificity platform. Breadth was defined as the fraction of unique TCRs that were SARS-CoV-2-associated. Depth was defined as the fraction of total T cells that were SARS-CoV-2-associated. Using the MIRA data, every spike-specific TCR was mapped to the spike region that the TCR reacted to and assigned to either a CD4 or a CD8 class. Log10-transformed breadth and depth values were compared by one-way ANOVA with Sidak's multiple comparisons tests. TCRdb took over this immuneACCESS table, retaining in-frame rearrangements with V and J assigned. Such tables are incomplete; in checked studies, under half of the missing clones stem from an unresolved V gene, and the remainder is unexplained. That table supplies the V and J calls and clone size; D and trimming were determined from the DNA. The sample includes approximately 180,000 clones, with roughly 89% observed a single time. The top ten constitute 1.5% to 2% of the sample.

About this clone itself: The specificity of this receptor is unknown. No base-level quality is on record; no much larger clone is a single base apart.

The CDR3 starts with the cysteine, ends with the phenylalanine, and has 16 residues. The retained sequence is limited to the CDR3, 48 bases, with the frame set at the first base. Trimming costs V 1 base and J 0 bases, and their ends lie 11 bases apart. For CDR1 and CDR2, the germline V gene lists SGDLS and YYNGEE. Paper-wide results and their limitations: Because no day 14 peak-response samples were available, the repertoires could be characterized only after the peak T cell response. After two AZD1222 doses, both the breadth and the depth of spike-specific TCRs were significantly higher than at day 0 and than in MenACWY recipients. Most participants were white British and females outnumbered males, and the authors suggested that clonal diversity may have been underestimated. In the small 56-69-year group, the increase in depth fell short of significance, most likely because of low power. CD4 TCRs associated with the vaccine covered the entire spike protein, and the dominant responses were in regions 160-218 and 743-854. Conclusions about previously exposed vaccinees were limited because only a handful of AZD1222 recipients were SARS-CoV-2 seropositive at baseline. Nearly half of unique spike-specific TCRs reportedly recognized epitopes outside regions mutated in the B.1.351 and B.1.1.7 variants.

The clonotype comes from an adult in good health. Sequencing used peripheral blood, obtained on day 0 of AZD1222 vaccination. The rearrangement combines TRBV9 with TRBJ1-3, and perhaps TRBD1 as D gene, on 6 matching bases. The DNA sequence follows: TGTGCCAGCAGCGTACTGGACAGCTACTCTGGAAACACCATATATTTT. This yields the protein CASSVLDSYSGNTIYF.